This passage covers 5 T cell receptor beta chains from one sample sequenced in a study of cytomegalovirus exposure and HLA in healthy donors. The PCR contained 60 Vbeta and 13 Jbeta primers. The protocol was immunoSEQ multiplex PCR, while the TCRdb copy is restricted to in-frame clones and leaves out a portion. The sample yields about 200,000 clones, approximately 82% seen once. The sequenced sample was PBMCs. The source is a woman younger than 30 in good health and CMV-seronegative.

A remark on this clone: Compared with germline, one end of the junction differs, possibly owing to a read error. The rearrangement joins TRBV7-9 to TRBJ2-1; tentative D call: TRBD1 (5 bases). The germline V gene has CDR1 SEHNR and CDR2 FQNEAQ (reference sequence). The length of the CDR3 is 13 residues. The CDR3 region has the DNA TGTTCCAGCAGCCCCGCTGGCAGGGATGAGCAGTTCTTC. Translating gives CSSSPAGRDEQFF.

The J gene is TRBJ2-1, the V gene TRBV5-6; possible D gene TRBD2, 6 bases. Trimming shortened V by 4 bases and J by 0 bases, and 14 bases separated the two germline ends. The CDR3 loop spans 16 amino acids. Germline V lookup: CDR1 SGHDT, CDR2 YYEEEE. CDR3: CASSPLAVSSYNEQFF. Written as DNA, the CDR3 is TGTGCCAGCAGCCCATTAGCGGTTAGCTCCTACAATGAGCAGTTCTTC.

The chain has TRBV20-1 and TRBJ2-1; D ambiguous. The CDR3 loop spans 11 amino acids. The V gene's germline CDR1 is DFQATT and CDR2 SNEGSKA (reference sequence). The CDR3, as DNA: TGCACCGCCGGTTCCTACAATGAGCAGTTCTTC. Its translation is CTAGSYNEQFF.

This clone turned up a few times. The rearrangement uses TRBV14 and TRBJ1-1; tentatively, D is TRBD1 (6 bases). This CDR3 has 16 amino acids. In germline, CDR1 is SGHDN, CDR2 FVKESK. V lost 4 bases to trimming and J lost 1 base, with 16 bases between them. CDR3 coding DNA: TGTGCCAGCAGCCGGAAACCAGGGGCCGCGAACACTGAAGCTTTCTTT. Residues: CASSRKPGAANTEAFF.

The CDR3: CASSLGGGGYTF. Here the CDR3 DNA reads TGTGCCAGCAGTTTAGGTGGAGGAGGCTACACCTTC. The gene calls are TRBV28 and TRBJ1-2; D is undetermined. CDR3 length equals 12 residues. Germline lookup yields CDR1 MDHEN and CDR2 SYDVKM. The V end was cut by 2 bases, the J end by 8 bases, with 9 bases between.